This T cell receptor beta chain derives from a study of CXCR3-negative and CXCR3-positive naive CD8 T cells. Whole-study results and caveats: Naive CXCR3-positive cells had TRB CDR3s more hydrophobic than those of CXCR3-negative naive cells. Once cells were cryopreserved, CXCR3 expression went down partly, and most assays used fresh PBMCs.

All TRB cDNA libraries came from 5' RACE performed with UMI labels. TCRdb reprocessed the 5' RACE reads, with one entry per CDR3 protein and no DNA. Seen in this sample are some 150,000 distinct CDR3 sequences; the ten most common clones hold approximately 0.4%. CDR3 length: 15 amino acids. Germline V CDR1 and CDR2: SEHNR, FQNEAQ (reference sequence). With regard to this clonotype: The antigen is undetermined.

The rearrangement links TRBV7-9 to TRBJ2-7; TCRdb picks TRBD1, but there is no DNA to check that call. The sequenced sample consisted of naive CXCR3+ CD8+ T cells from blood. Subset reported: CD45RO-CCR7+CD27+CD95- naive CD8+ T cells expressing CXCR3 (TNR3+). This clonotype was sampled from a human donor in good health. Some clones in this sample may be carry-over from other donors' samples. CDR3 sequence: CASSGFSAGVYEQYF.